Described below is a single T cell receptor beta chain sequence and its context. Germline CDR1 reads ENHRY; CDR2 reads SYGVKD. There are 17 residues in the CDR3. V gave up 6 bases and J gave up 4 bases; unmatched junction bases: 9. The data are from a study of blood T cell repertoires in COVID-19. Study context: The origin of the acute and convalescent COVID-19 samples was the United States, Italy and Spain.

Assay used: immunoSEQ multiplex PCR; TCRdb lists only in-frame clones, some missing. The sample has roughly 150,000 clones; approximately 90% are singletons. The chain combines TRBV10-3 with TRBJ1-4; 12 positions agree with TRBD1. Sequenced: peripheral blood. The clonotype comes from a man aged 45-65 years who had recovered from COVID-19. CDR3 DNA: TGTGCCATCAGCCCCTCGGGACAGGGGGCAAGTAATGAAAAACTGTTTTTT. Residues: CAISPSGQGASNEKLFF.